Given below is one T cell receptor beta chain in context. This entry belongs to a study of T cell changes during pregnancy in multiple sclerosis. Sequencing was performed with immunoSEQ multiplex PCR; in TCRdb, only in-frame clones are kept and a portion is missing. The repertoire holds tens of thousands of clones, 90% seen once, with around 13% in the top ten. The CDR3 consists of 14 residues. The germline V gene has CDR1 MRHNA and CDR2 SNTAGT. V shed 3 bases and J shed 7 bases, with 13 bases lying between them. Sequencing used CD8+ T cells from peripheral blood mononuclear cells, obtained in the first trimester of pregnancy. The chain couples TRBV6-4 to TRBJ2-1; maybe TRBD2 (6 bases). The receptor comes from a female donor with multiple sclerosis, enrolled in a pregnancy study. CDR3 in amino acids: CASSEGGVGNEQFF. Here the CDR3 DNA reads TGTGCCAGCAGTGAGGGCGGGGTGGGGAATGAGCAGTTCTTC.